Listed here are 15 T cell receptor beta chains from one sample, sequenced in a study of response to subunit inactivated influenza vaccine. TCRdb reanalysed the RT-PCR reads using MiXCR and keeps one entry per CDR3 protein. The table has 400,000 to 550,000 distinct CDR3 sequences, around 25% seen once; the top ten hold about 1.9%. Sequencing was performed on CD4+ T cells sorted from PBMCs, taken about 5 days after vaccination. The receptors were sampled from a man over 45 who received an inactivated influenza vaccine.

This clonotype has just one count. The gene calls are TRBV10-3 and TRBJ2-4, with 8 bases fitting TRBD2. Germline CDR1 is ENHRY and CDR2 is SYGVKD. V lost 5 bases and J lost 0; bases outside the gene matches: 3. The CDR3 spans 15 residues. The CDR3 DNA is TGTGCCATCAGTCCCCTAGCGGGAGCCAAAAACATTCAGTACTTC. As protein: CAISPLAGAKNIQYF.

This chain's CDR3 is CASSLQQTLFTDTQYF. CDR3 bases: TGTGCCAGCAGTCTCCAACAGACCCTTTTCACAGATACGCAGTATTTT. This chain links TRBV2 with TRBJ2-3; no reliable D call. This CDR3 region has 16 residues. CDR1 and CDR2 from the germline V gene are SNHLY and FYNNEI. V lost 5 bases, J lost 2 bases, and 17 bases lay in between.

There are a few counts of this clonotype. The chain employs TRBV2 and TRBJ2-5; weak D call: TRBD1 (6 bases). Germline V gene data show CDR1 as SNHLY and CDR2 as FYNNEI. Trimming took 6 bases from V and 3 from J, leaving 20 bases between them. The CDR3 length is 16 residues. This CDR3 is CASSQQETDRKETQYF. For the CDR3, the DNA is TGTGCCAGCAGCCAACAAGAAACGGACAGAAAAGAGACCCAGTACTTC.

The CDR3 protein is CSARDRNTDTQYF. CDR3 DNA: TGCAGTGCTAGGGACCGCAACACAGATACGCAGTATTTT. The rearrangement links TRBV20-1 to TRBJ2-3; no clear D gene. CDR1 and CDR2 (germline): DFQATT, SNEGSKA (reference sequence). V lost 3 bases, J lost 2 bases, and 9 bases lay in between. This CDR3 spans 13 amino acids.

There are a few counts of this clonotype. This CDR3 is CASGLELNTEAFF. The CDR3 nucleotides are TGTGCTAGTGGTTTGGAATTGAACACTGAAGCTTTCTTT. The chain uses TRBV12-5 and TRBJ1-1; D is ambiguous. This CDR3 contains 13 residues. Germline V lookup: CDR1 LGHNT, CDR2 FRNRAP. Trimming removed 1 base from V and 0 bases from J, with 3 bases in between.

The gene calls are TRBV5-1 and TRBJ2-2; 10 nucleotides match TRBD2. This CDR3 is built from 16 residues. From germline, CDR1 is SGHRS and CDR2 YFSETQ. Unmatched junction bases numbered 3, after V lost 3 bases and J lost 1 base. CDR3 sequence: CASSSRLAGNTGELFF. DNA for the CDR3: TGCGCCAGCAGCTCCAGACTAGCGGGGAACACCGGGGAGCTGTTTTTT.

The chain employs TRBV6-1 and TRBJ1-2; D call uncertain. The CDR3 loop spans 14 amino acids. Germline V gene sequence: CDR1 MNHNS, CDR2 SASEGT. The ends were cut back, 6 bases at V and 4 bases at J, with 15 bases in the middle. CDR3 sequence reads: CASREKSQSYGYTF. The CDR3 DNA is TGTGCCAGCAGGGAGAAAAGCCAGTCCTATGGCTACACCTTC.

Only a few counts were recorded for this clonotype. The chain is built from TRBV9 and TRBJ2-4; 9 nucleotides match TRBD1. V trimming: 3 bases; J trimming: 5 bases; junction bases outside the gene matches: 12. Germline-derived CDR1 and CDR2 are SGDLS and YYNGEE. This CDR3 has 17 amino acids. The DNA of the CDR3 is TGTGCCAGCAGCGCGCCCCGGGACAGGGCTCGGGAAAACATTCAGTACTTC. Amino acids: CASSAPRDRARENIQYF.

The chain has TRBV7-2 and TRBJ2-1; 8 nucleotides align to TRBD1. J gave up 9 bases and V 5 bases, and 15 bases lay outside the gene matches. There are 16 residues in the CDR3. CDR1 is SGHTA and CDR2 is FQGNSA in the germline V gene. The CDR3 coding sequence is TGTGCCAGCAGCAACAACAGGGGGTTACAATTGAGTGAGCAGTTCTTC. Protein: CASSNNRGLQLSEQFF. Complete variable domain (other parts from reference TRBV7-2 and TRBJ2-1): GAGVSQSPSNKVTEKGKDVELRCDPISGHTALYWYRQSLGQGLEFLIYFQGNSAPDKSGLPSDRFSAERTGGSVSTLTIQRTQQEDSAVYLCASSNNRGLQLSEQFFGPGTRLTVL.

The chain links TRBV20-1 to TRBJ2-1; 16 bases align to TRBD2. The germline V gene has CDR1 DFQATT and CDR2 SNEGSKA (reference sequence). The CDR3 extends over 18 amino acids. After removal of 2 bases from V and 1 base from J, the junction contained 5 bases not matched to a gene. The CDR3 sequence is CSARSGTSGRASYNEQFF. The CDR3 DNA is TGCAGTGCTAGATCCGGGACTAGCGGGAGGGCGTCCTACAATGAGCAGTTCTTC.

In its sample, this clonotype was seen a few times. The chain has TRBV12-3 or TRBV12-4 and TRBJ2-7; D remains ambiguous. V was trimmed by 4 bases and J by 2 bases, leaving 12 bases between them. CDR3 length equals 14 residues. CDR3 DNA sequence: TGTGCCAGCAGTTCCTCACCGGACCCCTACGAGCAGTACTTC. It yields the protein CASSSSPDPYEQYF.

This clonotype occurred many times. This rearrangement joins TRBV12-3 or TRBV12-4 to TRBJ1-5; TRBD1 matches at 9 bases. This CDR3 comprises 15 residues. The trim removed 4 bases at V and 6 bases at J, leaving 7 bases unmatched. The CDR3 spells CASSSTGGLGQPQHF. CDR3 DNA sequence: TGTGCCAGCAGTTCAACAGGGGGCTTAGGTCAGCCCCAGCATTTT.

This clonotype came up a few times. The chain recombines TRBV4-3 with TRBJ2-3; D gene ambiguous. Trimming shortened V by 0 bases and J by 0 bases, and 13 bases separated the two germline ends. The CDR3 consists of 17 residues. Germline V gene sequence: CDR1 LGHNA, CDR2 YSLEER. CDR3 loop: CASSQDSALSSTDTQYF. The CDR3 bases are TGCGCCAGCAGCCAAGACAGTGCGCTCTCTAGCACAGATACGCAGTATTTT.

The chain employs TRBV28 and TRBJ2-1; 11 bases are a match to TRBD2. The CDR3 has 11 residues. J was trimmed by 12 bases and V by 5 bases; bases with no gene match: 0. The V gene's germline CDR1 is MDHEN and CDR2 SYDVKM. CDR3 in amino acids: CASSGTSGQFF. CDR3 in DNA: TGTGCCAGCAGTGGGACTAGCGGGCAGTTCTTC.

The chain carries TRBV12-3 or TRBV12-4 and TRBJ1-5, with D maybe TRBD1 (5 bases). Trimming removed 0 bases at V and 2 bases at J, with 8 bases between. The CDR3 contains 15 residues. DNA of the CDR3: TGTGCCAGCAGTTTAGCGGGCAGGGGCAATCAGCCCCAGCATTTT. Translating it yields CASSLAGRGNQPQHF.